The 18 T cell receptor beta chains below all came from one sample that was sequenced in a study of T cells in women clearing cervical HPV infection. Profiled with immunoSEQ multiplex PCR; TCRdb holds only in-frame clones, not every one. The sample table includes roughly 32,000 clones. Sequenced: blood buffy coat. The receptors derive from a woman aged 18-70 years with a cervical HPV16 infection that either progressed to CIN3+ or cleared (not recorded which).

Judged by frequency, this clone is medium-sized. Read sequence stops 3 residues before the CDR3 end, and the germline J gene provides the missing end. The chain recombines TRBV18 with TRBJ2-7; possible D gene TRBD2, 6 bases. The CDR3 consists of 15 residues. Germline CDR1 KGHSH, CDR2 LQKENI. The germline V and J ends were trimmed by 3 bases and 0 bases, with 12 bases remaining between them. The DNA read from the CDR3 is TGTGCCAGCTCACCGACCCGGGACTCCTCCTACGAG. The encoded protein is CASSPTRDSSYE. The whole CDR3 protein reads CASSPTRDSSYEQYF.

A note on this clone: The CDR3 extends 3 residues past the end of the read, so its final part is completed from the germline J gene. The chain couples TRBV20-1 to TRBJ1-2, with 8 nucleotides matching TRBD1. From germline, CDR1 is DFQATT and CDR2 SNEGSKA (reference sequence). V dropped 3 bases and J dropped 1; count of bases not matched to a gene: 13. This CDR3 has 17 residues. The CDR3 sequence: CSARPGTGIAYNYGYTF. Partial CDR3 DNA: TGCAGTGCTAGGCCCGGGACAGGTATTGCCTATAACTATGGC.

This chain's CDR3 is CASSSIAGGDTGELFF. The sequenced part of the CDR3 DNA is TGTGCCAGCAGCTCAATAGCGGGAGGGGACACCGGGGAG. This rearrangement joins TRBV5-4 to TRBJ2-2, with 11 positions matching TRBD2. The read ends 3 residues shy of where the CDR3 ends; the end is completed using the germline J gene. Germline V gene data show CDR1 as SGHNT and CDR2 as YYREEE (reference sequence). CDR3 length: 16 residues. The V and J ends lost 3 bases and 3 bases, in that order; junction bases with no gene match: 4.

With regard to this clone: The read gets to within 3 residues of the CDR3 end, and the germline J gene fills in the rest. V and J are TRBV11-3 and TRBJ2-7, with D perhaps TRBD2 (5 bases). V was clipped by 5 bases and J by 6 bases, with 17 bases between them. This CDR3 has 14 residues. The germline V gene encodes CDR1 SGHNT and CDR2 YENEEA. The CDR3 region is CASSPAVPTGEQYF. CDR3 bases read: TGTGCCAGCAGCCCAGCGGTCCCGACGGGCGAG.

As concerns this clone: The read halts 3 residues ahead of the CDR3 end, with the missing end drawn from the germline J gene. This sequence joins TRBV20-1 and TRBJ2-3; 7 bases fit TRBD1. The CDR3 has 13 amino acids. Germline-derived CDR1 and CDR2 are DFQATT and SNEGSKA (reference sequence). J gave up 1 base and V 5 bases, and 3 bases lay outside the gene matches. Partial CDR3 DNA: TGCAGTGCTTACACAGGGGGCACAGATACG. This codes for CSAYTGGTDT. The full CDR3 reads CSAYTGGTDTQYF.

In regard to this clone: The CDR3 goes on 3 residues after the read ends, and that part is filled in from the germline J gene. The rearrangement links TRBV19 to TRBJ1-2, with 10 bases fitting TRBD1. Germline CDR1 is LNHDA and CDR2 is SQIVND (reference sequence). There are 14 residues in the CDR3. The covered CDR3 bases are TGTGCCAGTAGTGGCCGGGACAGGGGTTACGAC. Translated: CASSGRDRGYD. The entire CDR3 is CASSGRDRGYDYTF.

The CDR3 reads CASSRSSGSRDEQFF. The sequenced part of the CDR3 DNA is TGTGCCAGCAGCCGATCCAGCGGGAGTAGGGATGAG. The chain employs TRBV11-3 and TRBJ2-1; 8 bases fit TRBD2. Sequencing ends 3 residues short of the CDR3 end; the germline J gene provides the rest. Germline-derived CDR1 and CDR2 are SGHNT and YENEEA. V trimming: 5 bases; J trimming: 8 bases; junction bases outside the gene matches: 11. The CDR3 extends over 15 amino acids. The full variable domain, with the rest looked up from reference TRBV11-3 and TRBJ2-1, is EAGVVQSPRYKIIEKKQPVAFWCNPISGHNTLYWYLQNLGQGPELLIRYENEEAVDDSQLPKDRFSAERLKGVDSTLKIQPAELGDSAVYLCASSRSSGSRDEQFFGPGTRLTVL.

Notes on this clone: The CDR3 end is not reached by the read, which stops 3 residues before it; the germline J gene fills it in. The chain combines TRBV2 with TRBJ2-3; D may be TRBD2 (6 bases). The CDR3 extends over 16 amino acids. Germline CDR1 reads SNHLY; CDR2 reads FYNNEI. Trimming took 8 bases from V and 2 from J, leaving 20 bases between them. CDR3 DNA, as far as it was read: TGTGCCAGCGGGGGTGGGGTAGCGGAAATCACAGATACG. Translated: CASGGGVAEITDT. In full, the CDR3 reads CASGGGVAEITDTQYF.

To note about this clone: Coverage ceases 3 residues before the CDR3 finishes, and the germline J gene fills in the end. The genes are TRBV10-3 and TRBJ2-1; no reliable D call. The V end was cut by 1 base, the J end by 6 bases, with 7 bases between. The CDR3 is 13 residues long. Germline V gene lookup returns CDR1 ENHRY and CDR2 SYGVKD. CDR3 DNA (partial): TGTGCCATCAGTGAGTTCTACTCCAATGAG. It yields the protein CAISEFYSNE. The full-length CDR3 reads as CAISEFYSNEQFF.

A word on this clone: The read ends 3 residues before the CDR3 terminus; that terminus is restored from the germline J gene. The V call is TRBV19, the J call TRBJ1-5; a possible D gene is TRBD1 (5 bases). Germline CDR1 and CDR2: LNHDA and SQIVND (reference sequence). V was cut by 9 bases and J by 9 bases, with 24 bases left in between. The CDR3 length is 15 residues. The CDR3 reads CASHEGIPLLRPQHF. The part of the CDR3 DNA that was read is TGTGCCAGCCATGAGGGGATCCCTCTTCTCCGGCCC.

Comment on this clone: The sequenced fragment ends 3 residues before the CDR3 boundary, so the rest is inferred from the germline J gene. The J gene is TRBJ2-3, the V gene TRBV4-1, with 7 nucleotides matching TRBD2. CDR1 MGHRA and CDR2 YSYEKL come from the germline V gene. The CDR3 covers 14 residues. J lost 2 bases, V lost 5 bases, and 4 bases had no gene match. The chain's CDR3 is CASSSGGFTDTQYF. The CDR3 DNA, read in part, is TGCGCCAGCAGCTCCGGGGGGTTCACAGATACG.

Turning to this clone: Coverage ceases 3 residues before the CDR3 finishes, and the germline J gene fills in the end. The chain employs TRBV7-9 and TRBJ2-2; D might be TRBD1 (6 bases). Germline assignment: CDR1 SEHNR and CDR2 FQNEAQ (reference sequence). The CDR3 sequence is 15 residues long. The CDR3 here is CASSPNLGDNEKLFF. CDR3 DNA (partial): TGTGCCAGCAGCCCCAACCTAGGGGACAATGAAAAG. Based on the CDR3 plus reference TRBV7-9 and TRBJ2-2, the full variable domain is DTGVSQNPRHKITKRGQNVTFRCDPISEHNRLYWYRQTLGQGPEFLTYFQNEAQLEKSRLLSDRFSAERPKGSFSTLEIQRTEQGDSAMYLCASSPNLGDNEKLFFGEGSRLTVL.

A remark on this clone: The sequenced fragment ends 3 residues before the CDR3 boundary, so the rest is inferred from the germline J gene. This chain links TRBV2 with TRBJ1-5; 9 bases agree with TRBD1. Germline V gives CDR1 SNHLY, CDR2 FYNNEI. The CDR3 runs to 14 residues. With V trimmed by 6 bases and J by 7 bases, 7 bases remained unmatched. The CDR3 DNA, read in part, is TGTGCCAGCAGGGGACAGGGAAGGCGCCAGCCC. Translation: CASRGQGRRQP. The CDR3 in full is CASRGQGRRQPQHF. Looking up the rest from reference TRBV2 and TRBJ1-5 gives the full variable domain: EPEVTQTPSHQVTQMGQEVILRCVPISNHLYFYWYRQILGQKVEFLVSFYNNEISEKSEIFDDQFSVERPDGSNFTLKIRSTKLEDSAMYFCASRGQGRRQPQHFGDGTRLSIL.

CDR3 region: CASSLAPGQYNDYTF. CDR3 DNA, as far as it was read: TGTGCCAGCAGCTTAGCTCCGGGTCAATACAATGAC. V gene TRBV7-8 combines with J gene TRBJ1-2; D gene ambiguous. Read coverage stops 3 residues before the CDR3 terminus; the germline J gene supplies the remainder. Germline V gives CDR1 SGHVS, CDR2 FQNEAQ. CDR3 length: 15 amino acids.

For this clone: The read is 3 residues too short to cover the CDR3 end, so that end is filled in from the germline J gene. The rearrangement uses TRBV12-3 or TRBV12-4 and TRBJ1-6, with 12 bases lining up with TRBD1. The CDR3 is 19 residues long. Trimming removed 2 bases from V and 6 bases from J; junction bases left unmatched: 11. The DNA read from the CDR3 is TGTGCCAGCAGTTTATTAGGGACAGGGGGCCCAGCCGGTAATTCACCC. This sequence encodes CASSLLGTGGPAGNSP. Given in full, the CDR3 is CASSLLGTGGPAGNSPLHF.

By frequency, this clone is medium-sized. The sequenced fragment ends 3 residues before the CDR3 boundary, so the rest is inferred from the germline J gene. The chain links TRBV20-1 to TRBJ1-2; 10 bases match TRBD1. Germline V gene data show CDR1 as DFQATT and CDR2 as SNEGSKA (reference sequence). The CDR3 sequence is 15 residues long. J lost 5 bases, V lost 5 bases, and 11 bases had no gene match. CDR3 DNA (partial): TGCAGTGCTGACCTCCGGGACAGGGGTCGTTATGGC. As protein: CSADLRDRGRYG. The CDR3 in full is CSADLRDRGRYGYTF.

As for this clone: The sequenced fragment ends 3 residues before the CDR3 boundary, so the rest is inferred from the germline J gene. The chain couples TRBV7-9 to TRBJ2-3; D might be TRBD2 (5 bases). V lost 3 bases to trimming and J lost 2 bases, with 9 bases between them. Germline loops: CDR1 SEHNR, CDR2 FQNEAQ (reference sequence). This CDR3 region has 14 residues. CDR3 protein: CASSFDYLTDTQYF. Incomplete CDR3 DNA: TGTGCCAGCAGCTTTGACTATCTCACAGATACG.

Worth noting for this clone: The CDR3 end lies 3 residues beyond the end of the read and is filled in from the germline J gene. This rearrangement joins TRBV7-2 to TRBJ2-7; 13 bases are a match to TRBD2. CDR3 size: 15 residues. Germline assignment: CDR1 SGHTA and CDR2 FQGNSA. With 5 bases clipped from V and 4 bases from J, the junction kept 5 bases outside the gene matches. CDR3 in amino acids: CASSGGTSGVYEQYF. The CDR3 DNA, read in part, is TGTGCCAGCAGCGGGGGGACTAGCGGGGTTTACGAG. Using reference TRBV7-2 and TRBJ2-7 for the parts outside the CDR3, the full variable domain is GAGVSQSPSNKVTEKGKDVELRCDPISGHTALYWYRQSLGQGLEFLIYFQGNSAPDKSGLPSDRFSAERTGGSVSTLTIQRTQQEDSAVYLCASSGGTSGVYEQYFGPGTRLTVT.